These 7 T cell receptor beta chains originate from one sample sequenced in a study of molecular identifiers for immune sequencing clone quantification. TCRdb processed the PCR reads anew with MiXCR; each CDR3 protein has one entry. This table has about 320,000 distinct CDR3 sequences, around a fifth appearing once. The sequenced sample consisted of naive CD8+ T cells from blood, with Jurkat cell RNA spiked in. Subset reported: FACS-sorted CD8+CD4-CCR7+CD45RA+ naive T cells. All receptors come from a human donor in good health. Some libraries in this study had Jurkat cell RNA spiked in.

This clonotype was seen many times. The CDR3 DNA sequence: TGTGCCAGCACCCCTGCGGGCACAGATACGCAGTATTTT. The encoded protein is CASTPAGTDTQYF. This chain joins TRBV2 and TRBJ2-3; no clear D gene. The CDR3 consists of 13 residues. Germline lookup yields CDR1 SNHLY and CDR2 FYNNEI. V was pared by 7 bases and J by 1 base, with 9 bases between.

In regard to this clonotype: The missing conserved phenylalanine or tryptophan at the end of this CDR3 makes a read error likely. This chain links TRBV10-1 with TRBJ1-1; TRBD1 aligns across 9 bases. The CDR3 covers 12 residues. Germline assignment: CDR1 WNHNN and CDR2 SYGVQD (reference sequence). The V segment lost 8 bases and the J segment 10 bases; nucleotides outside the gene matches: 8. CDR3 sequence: CASQGQGSAAFS. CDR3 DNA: TGCGCCAGCCAAGGACAGGGGTCCGCAGCTTTCTCT.

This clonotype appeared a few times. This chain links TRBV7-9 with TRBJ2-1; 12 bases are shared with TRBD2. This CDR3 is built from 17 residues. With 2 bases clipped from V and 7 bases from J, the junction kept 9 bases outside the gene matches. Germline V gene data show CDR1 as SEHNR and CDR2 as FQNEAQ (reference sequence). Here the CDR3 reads CASSLPLAGGPGNEQFF. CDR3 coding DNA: TGTGCCAGCAGCTTACCTCTAGCGGGGGGGCCGGGGAATGAGCAGTTCTTC.

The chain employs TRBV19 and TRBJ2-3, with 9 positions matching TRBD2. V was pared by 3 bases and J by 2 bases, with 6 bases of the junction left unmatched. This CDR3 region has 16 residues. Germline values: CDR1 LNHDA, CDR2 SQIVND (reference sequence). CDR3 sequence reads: CASSIAAGGPTDTQYF. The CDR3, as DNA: TGTGCCAGTAGTATCGCAGCGGGGGGACCCACAGATACGCAGTATTTT.

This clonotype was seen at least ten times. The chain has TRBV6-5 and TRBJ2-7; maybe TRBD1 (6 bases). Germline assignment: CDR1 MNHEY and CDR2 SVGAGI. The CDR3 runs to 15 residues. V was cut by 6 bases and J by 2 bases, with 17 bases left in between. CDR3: CASSPQGHLPYEQYF. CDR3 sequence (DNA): TGTGCCAGCAGCCCTCAGGGGCACCTCCCCTACGAGCAGTACTTC.

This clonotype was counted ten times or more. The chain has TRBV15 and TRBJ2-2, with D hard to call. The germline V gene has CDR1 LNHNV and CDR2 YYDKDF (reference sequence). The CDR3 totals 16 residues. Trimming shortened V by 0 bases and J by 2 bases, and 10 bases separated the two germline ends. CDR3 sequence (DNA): TGTGCCACCAGCAGAGAGGAAAGCTTCAACACCGGGGAGCTGTTTTTT. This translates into CATSREESFNTGELFF.

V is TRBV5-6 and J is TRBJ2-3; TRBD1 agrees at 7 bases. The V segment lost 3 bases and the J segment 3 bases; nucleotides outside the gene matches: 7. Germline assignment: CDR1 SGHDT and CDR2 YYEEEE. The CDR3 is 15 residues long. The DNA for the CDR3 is TGTGCCAGCAGCTCCACAGGGGATGTGACAGATACGCAGTATTTT. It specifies CASSSTGDVTDTQYF.